The entry below describes one T cell receptor beta chain. V dropped 0 bases and J dropped 5; count of bases not matched to a gene: 7. CDR3 length equals 15 residues. Germline loops: CDR1 SQVTM, CDR2 ANQGSEA. The data stem from a study of brain T cells in children with intractable seizures. Only cases whose brain tissue showed the highest T cell transcript signatures were sequenced. Sequencing used immunoSEQ multiplex PCR; TCRdb keeps in-frame clones, though not all of them. The table has around 80,000 clones, under 95% seen once. V usage is TRBV29-1 and J usage is TRBJ2-3; 8 nucleotides agree with TRBD2. This specimen consisted of peripheral blood, obtained at surgery. The sequence derives from a girl aged 2 to 9 with Rasmussen encephalitis and intractable seizures. In nucleotides, the CDR3 is TGCAGCGTTGAAGAACGGGGGGGCCGGGGAGATACGCAGTATTTT. Its translation: CSVEERGGRGDTQYF.